This T cell receptor (beta chain) is from a study of OX40 agonist ivuxolimab in advanced cancers. The CDR3 loop spans 12 amino acids. CDR1 is SNHLY, CDR2 FYNNEI, per germline. V shed 6 bases and J shed 6 bases, with 11 bases lying between them. Produced via immunoSEQ multiplex PCR; TCRdb's table is partial and in-frame only. In the table there are about 20,000 clones, roughly 85% of which are singletons. The V call is TRBV2, the J call TRBJ1-2, with D possibly TRBD1 on 6 matching bases. The clonotype was recovered from an adult with an advanced solid tumor such as melanoma, head and neck, liver or kidney cancer. The sample was CD4+ or CD8+ T cells sorted from blood, taken in a trial of the OX40 agonist ivuxolimab. CDR3 sequence: CASRRGGDGYTF. CDR3 coding DNA: TGTGCCAGCAGGCGAGGGGGGGATGGCTACACCTTC.